This T cell receptor beta chain stems from a study of post-analysis software for immune sequencing data. Study results and limitations: Comparison of patients with controls showed a handful of TRBV segments more frequent in patients, TRBV5-6, TRBV5-1 and TRBV20-1 among them.

Details on this clonotype: Its antigen remains unknown.

Germline-derived CDR1 and CDR2 are ENHRY and SYGVKD. This CDR3 contains 15 residues. V shed 0 bases, J shed 8 bases, and the junction held 4 bases outside the gene matches. Prepared libraries of TCR beta cDNA carried unique molecular identifiers. A single record per CDR3 protein comes from TCRdb applying MiXCR to the PCR reads. Among 450,000 to 650,000 distinct CDR3 sequences listed, around 40% were seen once. The source is a girl aged 10-17 years with multiple sclerosis. Material: blood. This chain connects TRBV10-3 to TRBJ1-2; 12 bases map to TRBD1. The CDR3 nucleotides are TGTGCCATCAGTGAGTCCGGGACAGGGGGCTGGGGCTACACCTTC. Protein sequence: CAISESGTGGWGYTF.